One T cell receptor (beta chain) is described in this entry. The record originates from a study of control samples from healthy donors and cancer patients. V lost 3 bases to trimming and J lost 6 bases, with 12 bases between them. CDR1 is KGHSH and CDR2 is LQKENI in the germline V gene. The CDR3 consists of 15 residues. Libraries were prepared by immunoSEQ multiplex PCR; TCRdb keeps only in-frame clonotypes and omits some of them. The repertoire holds around 150,000 clones, with around nine tenths as singletons. The genes are TRBV18 and TRBJ1-6; no reliable D call. The TCR was taken from a man aged 18 to 29 in good health. Material for sequencing was blood. CDR3 protein: CASSPLEGVNSPLHF. The CDR3 DNA follows: TGTGCCAGCTCACCCCTTGAAGGCGTTAATTCACCCCTCCACTTT. Filled out from reference TRBV18 and TRBJ1-6, the complete variable domain reads NAGVMQNPRHLVRRRGQEARLRCSPMKGHSHVYWYRQLPEEGLKFMVYLQKENIIDESGMPKERFSAEFPKEGPSILRIQQVVRGDSAAYFCASSPLEGVNSPLHFGNGTRLTVT.